These T cell receptor beta chains were read from a single sample in a study of blood T cell repertoires in COVID-19. Generated by immunoSEQ multiplex PCR, the TCRdb table keeps only in-frame clones and is missing some. The repertoire holds some 270,000 clones, with 75% to 90% as singletons. The sample consisted of PBMCs or T cells enriched from blood (not recorded which). The receptors were gathered from a woman in her twenties or thirties with acute COVID-19. Each CDR3 is given with its conserved first and last residue. D genes are given only for firm matches. Clone size is stated in some rows and not others, as once, few, many or a class when expanded.

>NA|TRBJ1-1|14|TRBV30|NA
CAWSVLWEYTEAFF
TGTGCCTGGAGTGTCCTTTGGGAGTACACTGAAGCTTTCTTT
>NA|TRBJ2-1|16|TRBV4-2|NA
CASSQDSTGFYNEQFF
TGTGCCAGCAGCCAGGATTCTACAGGGTTTTACAATGAGCAGTTCTTC
>NA|TRBJ1-3|13|TRBV18|NA
CASSTGGRNTIYF
TGTGCCAGCTCAACAGGAGGGAGAAACACCATATATTTT
>NA|TRBJ2-2|16|TRBV27|NA
CASTSFLREGTGELFF
TGTGCCAGCACCTCCTTTTTGCGGGAAGGTACCGGGGAGCTGTTTTTT
>NA|TRBJ2-7|12|TRBV10-3|NA
CAIRETSSGQYF
TGTGCCATCAGGGAGACTAGTTCTGGGCAGTACTTC
>once|TRBJ1-1|15|TRBV11-2|NA
CASSPRGGWETEAFF
TGTGCCAGCAGCCCGCGGGGAGGGTGGGAGACTGAAGCTTTCTTT
>NA|TRBJ2-5|16|TRBV27|NA
CASSSFTGAPQETQYF
TGTGCCAGCAGTTCATTCACGGGAGCGCCCCAAGAGACCCAGTACTTC
>NA|TRBJ2-1|15|TRBV11-2|TRBD2
CASSFGLAGYNEQFF
TGTGCCAGCAGCTTCGGACTAGCGGGATACAATGAGCAGTTCTTC
>once|TRBJ2-1|16|TRBV18|TRBD2
CASSPPGLAGFKEQFF
TGTGCCAGCTCACCACCGGGACTAGCGGGATTTAAGGAGCAGTTCTTC
>NA|TRBJ1-4|13|TRBV10-2|TRBD1
CASGGQGPEKLFF
TGCGCCAGCGGGGGACAGGGCCCTGAAAAACTGTTTTTT
>once|TRBJ2-3|15|TRBV6-5|TRBD1
CASSPGTGYTDTQYF
TGTGCCAGCAGTCCAGGGACAGGTTACACAGATACGCAGTATTTT
>NA|TRBJ1-5|16|TRBV19|NA
CASSLPGRGASQPQHF
TGTGCCAGTAGTCTCCCGGGGCGGGGGGCCAGTCAGCCCCAGCATTTT
>few|TRBJ1-5|17|TRBV27|NA
CASSLSGLGAGFQPQHF
TGTGCCAGCAGTTTATCGGGTCTGGGGGCTGGTTTTCAGCCCCAGCATTTT
>NA|TRBJ2-1|15|TRBV29-1|TRBD2
CSVNLLAEAYNEQFF
TGCAGCGTGAACCTACTAGCGGAGGCCTACAATGAGCAGTTCTTC
>NA|TRBJ2-7|14|TRBV7-3|NA
CASSVQGGPYEQYF
TGTGCCAGCAGCGTTCAGGGTGGTCCCTACGAGCAGTACTTC
>NA|TRBJ2-7|15|TRBV7-6|TRBD1
CASSLARTGNLEQYF
TGTGCCAGCAGCTTAGCGAGGACAGGAAACCTCGAGCAGTACTTC
>NA|TRBJ2-4|16|TRBV7-2|TRBD2
CASSSTSGTATDIQYF
TGTGCCAGCAGCTCTACTAGCGGGACGGCAACGGACATTCAGTACTTC
>NA|TRBJ2-5|17|TRBV5-5|TRBD2
CASSLVWAGDREETQYF
TGTGCCAGCAGCTTGGTCTGGGCGGGAGATCGGGAAGAGACCCAGTACTTC
>NA|TRBJ1-2|13|TRBV9|TRBD1
CASSVDRGHGYTF
TGTGCCAGCAGCGTAGACAGGGGGCATGGCTACACCTTC
>NA|TRBJ1-5|14|TRBV6-5|NA
CASSPTGTNQPQHF
TGTGCCAGCAGTCCAACAGGGACCAATCAGCCCCAGCATTTT
>NA|TRBJ2-7|14|TRBV2|TRBD1
CASGLPGQLYEQYF
TGTGCCAGCGGCCTACCGGGACAGCTCTACGAGCAGTACTTC
>NA|TRBJ2-2|15|TRBV19|TRBD1
CASTRWTGDTGELFF
TGTGCCAGTACCCGTTGGACAGGCGATACCGGGGAGCTGTTTTTT
>NA|TRBJ1-1|13|TRBV29-1|NA
CLADSRVRGEAFF
TGCTTAGCGGACTCCAGAGTAAGGGGTGAAGCTTTCTTT
>NA|TRBJ2-3|15|TRBV19|TRBD1
CASSPRQGYTDTQYF
TGTGCCAGTAGCCCTAGACAGGGATACACAGATACGCAGTATTTT
>NA|TRBJ2-5|15|TRBV5-1|TRBD2
CASGGSGLAGETQYF
TGCGCCAGCGGGGGGTCGGGACTAGCGGGAGAGACCCAGTACTTC
>once|TRBJ1-6|15|TRBV5-1|NA
CASRAGSSYNSPLHF
TGCGCCAGCAGGGCAGGTAGCTCCTATAATTCACCCCTCCACTTT
>NA|TRBJ1-2|13|TRBV27|TRBD1
CASRPGTAHGYTF
TGTGCCAGCAGACCTGGGACAGCCCATGGCTACACCTTC
>NA|TRBJ2-3|15|TRBV18|NA
CASSPPHGSEDTQYF
TGTGCCAGCTCACCACCTCACGGGAGTGAGGATACGCAGTATTTT
>NA|TRBJ2-5|13|TRBV6-5|NA
CASHTRGGETQYF
TGTGCCAGCCATACTAGGGGAGGTGAGACCCAGTACTTC
>NA|TRBJ2-1|17|TRBV7-3|TRBD2
CASSLMETSGRANEQFF
TGTGCCAGCAGCTTAATGGAGACTAGCGGGAGGGCGAATGAGCAGTTCTTC
>NA|TRBJ2-1|15|TRBV6-5|TRBD1
CASSPDRGPYNEQFF
TGTGCCAGCAGTCCTGACAGGGGACCCTACAATGAGCAGTTCTTC
>NA|TRBJ2-3|14|TRBV3-1/TRBV3-2|NA
CASGRNSGADTQYF
TGTGCCAGCGGTAGAAACTCGGGGGCAGATACGCAGTATTTT
>NA|TRBJ2-3|15|TRBV4-1|TRBD2
CASSQETSGTDTQYF
TGCGCCAGCAGCCAAGAGACTAGCGGCACAGATACGCAGTATTTT
>NA|TRBJ2-7|14|TRBV6-5|NA
CASSSDRYTYEQYF
TGTGCCAGCAGTTCAGACAGATACACGTACGAGCAGTACTTC
>NA|TRBJ2-1|16|TRBV7-9|TRBD1
CASSPGTATTYNEQFF
TGTGCCAGCAGCCCCGGGACAGCTACTACCTACAATGAGCAGTTCTTC
>NA|TRBJ2-3|16|TRBV5-6|NA
CASSFSLAASTDTQYF
TGTGCCAGCAGCTTTTCGCTAGCAGCTAGCACAGATACGCAGTATTTT
>NA|TRBJ2-7|14|TRBV27|NA
CASSSTAGSYEQYF
TGTGCCAGCAGTTCGACCGCAGGGTCCTACGAGCAGTACTTC
>NA|TRBJ1-2|13|TRBV24-1|NA
CATSDVDRKGYTF
TGTGCCACCAGTGATGTTGACAGGAAAGGCTACACCTTC
>once|TRBJ2-1|14|TRBV10-3|NA
CAISESTGDGQEFF
TGTGCCATCAGTGAGTCGACAGGTGATGGTCAGGAGTTCTTC
>NA|TRBJ2-7|14|TRBV7-8|TRBD2
CASSIGRGDYEQYF
TGTGCCAGCAGCATCGGGCGGGGGGACTACGAGCAGTACTTC
>NA|TRBJ2-7|15|TRBV11-2|TRBD2
CASSLEASGGYEQYF
TGTGCCAGCAGCTTAGAGGCTAGCGGGGGGTACGAGCAGTACTTC
>NA|TRBJ2-1|13|TRBV6-2/TRBV6-3|NA
CASSLKSPRGQFF
TGTGCCAGCAGTCTAAAATCACCCCGGGGGCAGTTCTTC
>NA|TRBJ2-1|16|TRBV5-1|NA
CASSLVIMSSYNEQFF
TGCGCCAGCAGCTTGGTTATCATGAGCTCCTACAATGAGCAGTTCTTC
>once|TRBJ2-7|12|TRBV6-2/TRBV6-3|NA
CASSGGSYEQYF
TGTGCCAGCAGCGGAGGCTCCTACGAGCAGTACTTC
>NA|TRBJ2-1|17|TRBV7-8|NA
CASSSLRAGLLANEQFF
TGTGCCAGCAGCTCCCTACGCGCGGGACTTCTGGCCAATGAGCAGTTCTTC
>NA|TRBJ1-1|20|TRBV29-1|TRBD1
CSVEPFAGTGDPWWNTEAFF
TGCAGCGTTGAACCCTTCGCCGGGACAGGGGACCCTTGGTGGAACACTGAAGCTTTCTTT
>NA|TRBJ2-3|17|TRBV5-1|NA
CASSLTGREQVTDTQYF
TGCGCCAGCAGCTTGACTGGAAGGGAGCAAGTCACAGATACGCAGTATTTT
>NA|TRBJ1-5|14|TRBV2|NA
CASSGLGSNQPQHF
TGTGCCAGCAGTGGGTTGGGGAGTAATCAGCCCCAGCATTTT
>NA|TRBJ2-1|17|TRBV5-4|TRBD2
CASSSQAGGPSWDEQFF
TGTGCCAGCAGCTCCCAAGCGGGAGGGCCCTCTTGGGATGAGCAGTTCTTC
>NA|TRBJ1-2|12|TRBV7-9|NA
CASSLGEYGYTF
TGTGCCAGCAGCCTCGGGGAGTATGGCTACACCTTC
>NA|TRBJ2-3|17|TRBV9|NA
CASSVDWAGTNTDTQYF
TGTGCCAGCAGCGTAGATTGGGCCGGGACAAACACAGATACGCAGTATTTT
>few|TRBJ2-1|14|TRBV6-2/TRBV6-3|TRBD2
CASSQLAGEVEQFF
TGTGCCAGCAGTCAACTAGCGGGAGAAGTCGAGCAGTTCTTC
>NA|TRBJ2-1|17|TRBV3-1/TRBV3-2|NA
CASSPRATGSSYNEQFF
TGTGCCAGCAGCCCCCGAGCTACCGGGAGCTCCTACAATGAGCAGTTCTTC
>NA|TRBJ2-1|18|TRBV7-3|TRBD2
CASSLVGTSGRPYNEQFF
TGTGCCAGCAGCTTAGTAGGGACTAGCGGGCGTCCCTACAATGAGCAGTTCTTC
>many|TRBJ1-2|15|TRBV25-1|TRBD1
CASSGQGAYNYGYTF
TGTGCCAGCAGTGGGCAGGGGGCGTATAACTATGGCTACACCTTC
>NA|TRBJ2-7|14|TRBV18|NA
CASSPRNSGYEQYF
TGTGCCAGCTCACCACGTAATAGCGGCTACGAGCAGTACTTC
>NA|TRBJ1-4|15|TRBV28|NA
CADSPVKHSREKLFF
TGTGCAGATTCCCCGGTAAAGCATTCACGTGAAAAACTGTTTTTT
>NA|TRBJ1-3|14|TRBV2|NA
CASSVPGSGNTIYF
TGTGCCAGCAGTGTACCGGGGTCTGGAAACACCATATATTTT
>NA|TRBJ2-7|16|TRBV13|NA
CASSFSERPRALEQYF
TGTGCCAGCAGCTTTTCGGAGCGACCGAGAGCTTTGGAGCAGTACTTC
>NA|TRBJ2-7|15|TRBV28|TRBD1
CASSFPGQGESEQYF
TGTGCCAGCAGTTTCCCGGGACAGGGGGAGTCCGAGCAGTACTTC